The 29 T cell receptor beta chains reported below all come from one sample, sequenced in a study of cytomegalovirus exposure and HLA in healthy donors. The study ran its PCR with 60 Vbeta and 13 Jbeta primers. TCRdb's copy holds only in-frame clones and misses some; the assay was immunoSEQ multiplex PCR. The sample consists of 65,000 to 85,000 clones, around 9.1% of them appearing once. The sample consisted of PBMCs. The receptors were sampled from a man aged 60-69 years in good health and CMV-seropositive.

The chain couples TRBV7-9 to TRBJ2-2; D gene ambiguous. Germline CDR1 SEHNR, CDR2 FQNEAQ (reference sequence). Trimming took 1 base from V and 5 from J, leaving 8 bases between them. The CDR3 covers 14 residues. The CDR3 DNA sequence: TGTGCCAGCAGCTTAGTAACAGAGACCGGGGAGCTGTTTTTT. It yields the protein CASSLVTETGELFF.

CDR3 DNA: TGCGCCAGCAGCCCGACTCGATTACAGGGGGACTTCACTGGAAACACCATATATTTT. Protein product: CASSPTRLQGDFTGNTIYF. V usage is TRBV4-1 and J usage is TRBJ1-3; 8 nucleotides match TRBD1. Looked up from germline, CDR1 is MGHRA and CDR2 is YSYEKL. The length of the CDR3 is 19 residues. Trimming removed 4 bases from V and 2 bases from J; junction bases left unmatched: 16.

This clone was detected a few times. This rearrangement joins TRBV5-4 to TRBJ2-5; TRBD2 matches 7 bases. Per the germline V gene, CDR1 is SGHNT and CDR2 is YYREEE (reference sequence). V lost 10 bases to trimming and J lost 4 bases; unmatched junction nucleotides: 10. This CDR3 comprises 13 residues. The CDR3 nucleotides read TGTGCCTGCAAAGCAGCGGGAATAGAGACCCAGTACTTC. Amino acids: CACKAAGIETQYF.

This clone was seen a handful of times. The identical CDR3 is also encoded by other nucleotide sequences in the sample. The chain combines TRBV6-1 with TRBJ2-7; a weak D match, TRBD1 (8 bases). The CDR3 is 15 residues long. Germline values: CDR1 MNHNS, CDR2 SASEGT. V lost 3 bases and J lost 1, with 13 bases in between. CDR3 loop: CASSDSGTGSYEQYF. In DNA form, the CDR3 reads TGTGCCAGCAGTGACAGCGGGACAGGATCCTACGAGCAGTACTTC.

This clone was picked up a small number of times. This chain links TRBV15 with TRBJ2-3; D may be TRBD2 (6 bases). In germline, CDR1 is LNHNV, CDR2 YYDKDF (reference sequence). V lost 0 bases, J lost 0 bases, and 13 bases lay in between. The CDR3 length is 17 residues. CDR3 loop: CATSRDRGGASTDTQYF. CDR3 in DNA: TGTGCCACCAGCAGAGATAGGGGCGGGGCAAGCACAGATACGCAGTATTTT.

This chain joins TRBV7-8 and TRBJ1-2; D remains ambiguous. V was pared by 3 bases and J by 6 bases, with 17 bases between. This CDR3 has 15 residues. Germline lookup yields CDR1 SGHVS and CDR2 FQNEAQ. The CDR3 loop reads CASSFGSLGGNGYTF. The CDR3 DNA reads TGTGCCAGCAGCTTCGGATCTTTGGGAGGGAATGGCTACACCTTC.

This rearrangement joins TRBV5-1 to TRBJ2-1, with 8 bases matching TRBD2. Germline CDR1 reads SGHRS; CDR2 reads YFSETQ. This CDR3 comprises 15 residues. After removal of 3 bases from V and 3 bases from J, the junction contained 5 bases not matched to a gene. The CDR3 sequence is CASSWGGTSYNEQFF. CDR3 DNA sequence: TGCGCCAGCAGCTGGGGCGGGACTAGCTACAATGAGCAGTTCTTC.

To note about this clone: This likely comes from a read error, as the CDR3 has no conserved phenylalanine or tryptophan at its end. V usage is TRBV27 and J usage is TRBJ2-3; D remains ambiguous. The CDR3 length is 13 residues. CDR1 and CDR2 (germline): MNHEY, SMNVEV (reference sequence). This CDR3 is CGRSYIHTDTQYV. CDR3 DNA sequence: TGTGGCAGAAGTTATATCCACACAGATACGCAGTATGTT.

This CDR3 reads CASSYKRELPEQYF. In DNA, the CDR3 is TGTGCCAGCAGTTATAAGCGGGAGCTCCCCGAGCAGTACTTC. This chain links TRBV6-5 with TRBJ2-7, with 8 bases aligning to TRBD2. This CDR3 region has 14 residues. Germline V CDR1 and CDR2: MNHEY, SVGAGI. J gave up 6 bases and V 3 bases, and 7 bases lay outside the gene matches.

This clone was observed a few times. V is TRBV6-6 and J is TRBJ2-7, with D possibly matching TRBD1 (6 bases). Germline V gene data show CDR1 as MNHNY and CDR2 as SVGAGI (reference sequence). The V end lost 6 bases, the J end lost 6 bases, and 12 bases lay between the germline ends. The CDR3 loop spans 12 amino acids. As DNA, the CDR3 is TGTGCCAGCAGCCAGACAGGATCCGAGCAGTACTTC. This codes for CASSQTGSEQYF.

The V and J genes are TRBV5-1 and TRBJ2-7, with 12 bases fitting TRBD2. Germline-derived CDR1 and CDR2 are SGHRS and YFSETQ. Trimming took 3 bases from V and 5 from J; bases not matched to a gene: 6. CDR3 length: 15 residues. In DNA form, the CDR3 reads TGCGCCAGCAGCTCCCTAGCGGGAGGGCCAGACGAGCAGTACTTC. This gives the protein CASSSLAGGPDEQYF. The full variable domain, completed using reference TRBV5-1 and TRBJ2-7, is KAGVTQTPRYLIKTRGQQVTLSCSPISGHRSVSWYQQTPGQGLQFLFEYFSETQRNKGNFPGRFSGRQFSNSRSEMNVSTLELGDSALYLCASSSLAGGPDEQYFGPGTRLTVT.

This clone was found a few times. J is TRBJ2-1 and V is TRBV29-1; the D gene is possibly TRBD2 (6 bases). V was pared by 4 bases and J by 2 bases, with 9 bases between. The CDR3 extends over 13 amino acids. The germline V gene encodes CDR1 SQVTM and CDR2 ANQGSEA. The CDR3 loop reads CSVGRVPYNEQFF. The CDR3 region has the DNA TGCAGCGTTGGGAGGGTTCCCTACAATGAGCAGTTCTTC.

This clone was detected a few times. The rearrangement uses TRBV5-1 and TRBJ1-1; D not certain. The germline V gene has CDR1 SGHRS and CDR2 YFSETQ. Deletions cut 4 bases from V and 3 bases from J, with 10 bases between. This CDR3 has 13 residues. The CDR3 loop is CASSERVDTEAFF. The CDR3 DNA follows: TGCGCCAGCAGCGAAAGAGTAGACACTGAAGCTTTCTTT. Filled out from reference TRBV5-1 and TRBJ1-1, the complete variable domain reads KAGVTQTPRYLIKTRGQQVTLSCSPISGHRSVSWYQQTPGQGLQFLFEYFSETQRNKGNFPGRFSGRQFSNSRSEMNVSTLELGDSALYLCASSERVDTEAFFGQGTRLTVV.

The chain joins TRBV18 to TRBJ1-2; the D gene is possibly TRBD1 (5 bases). The germline V gene encodes CDR1 KGHSH and CDR2 LQKENI. The CDR3 extends over 13 amino acids. V gave up 6 bases and J gave up 5 bases, with 13 bases separating them. CDR3 DNA: TGTGCCAGCTCTACCCCGACAGAGTATGGCTACACCTTC. Amino acids: CASSTPTEYGYTF.

V and J are TRBV7-3 and TRBJ1-4, with D possibly TRBD1 on 6 matching bases. Germline V gives CDR1 SGHTA, CDR2 FQGTGA. The CDR3 loop spans 15 amino acids. The V end lost 2 bases, the J end lost 4 bases, and 11 bases lay between the germline ends. Here the CDR3 reads CASSLSGHFNEKLFF. The CDR3 bases are TGTGCCAGCAGCTTATCGGGACATTTTAATGAAAAACTGTTTTTT.

The rearrangement uses TRBV9 and TRBJ2-1; 10 positions match TRBD2. CDR3 size: 17 residues. Looked up from germline, CDR1 is SGDLS and CDR2 is YYNGEE. With 0 bases clipped from V and 7 bases from J, the junction kept 10 bases outside the gene matches. The CDR3 DNA reads TGTGCCAGCAGCGTAGGCCCTAGCGGGAGTGTATGGAATGAGCAGTTCTTC. Protein sequence: CASSVGPSGSVWNEQFF. Drawing the rest from reference TRBV9 and TRBJ2-1, the complete variable domain is DSGVTQTPKHLITATGQRVTLRCSPRSGDLSVYWYQQSLDQGLQFLIQYYNGEERAKGNILERFSAQQFPDLHSELNLSSLELGDSALYFCASSVGPSGSVWNEQFFGPGTRLTVL.

The J gene is TRBJ1-2, the V gene TRBV28, with D tentatively TRBD1 (6 bases). V was clipped by 3 bases and J by 4 bases, with 9 bases between them. Germline V CDR1 and CDR2: MDHEN, SYDVKM. The CDR3 covers 13 residues. The CDR3 loop is CASSFGGAYGYTF. Here the CDR3 DNA reads TGTGCCAGCAGTTTTGGGGGGGCCTATGGCTACACCTTC.

This sequence joins TRBV4-2 and TRBJ2-4; a possible D gene is TRBD2 (6 bases). The V gene lost 4 bases and the J gene lost 1 base, with 8 bases spanning the gap. The CDR3 is made up of 14 amino acids. The germline V gene has CDR1 LGHNA and CDR2 YNFKEQ. The CDR3, as DNA: TGTGCCAGCAGCCGCGGGGCGGCCAAAAACATTCAGTACTTC. Its translation: CASSRGAAKNIQYF.

The rearrangement joins TRBV30 to TRBJ1-1; D is ambiguous. This CDR3 has 14 residues. V shed 5 bases and J shed 6 bases, with 19 bases lying between them. Germline V gives CDR1 GTSNPN, CDR2 SVGIG (reference sequence). In DNA, the CDR3 is TGTGCCTGGTATGTGAGGTATATGAGCTCTGAAGCTTTCTTT. Its protein product is CAWYVRYMSSEAFF.

V gene TRBV7-9 combines with J gene TRBJ2-2; no definite D call. From germline, CDR1 is SEHNR and CDR2 FQNEAQ (reference sequence). Trimming removed 5 bases at V and 1 base at J, with 14 bases between. There are 16 residues in the CDR3. The CDR3 DNA reads TGTGCCAGCAGCCTGACCGGGTCCTTGAACACCGGGGAGCTGTTTTTT. Residues: CASSLTGSLNTGELFF.

J is TRBJ1-2 and V is TRBV23-1; no definite D call. TRBV23-1 is marked as an open reading frame, function uncertain. V was shortened by 4 bases and J by 4 bases, with 7 bases between the two germline ends. This CDR3 contains 12 residues. CDR3 amino acids: CASSRPGYGYTF. In DNA, the CDR3 is TGCGCCAGCAGTCGGCCGGGCTATGGCTACACCTTC.

The sample holds a few counts of this clone. The rearrangement joins TRBV6-1 to TRBJ2-3, with 10 bases that match TRBD2. V shed 5 bases and J 1 base; nucleotides not matched to a gene: 3. Germline-derived CDR1 and CDR2 are MNHNS and SASEGT. This CDR3 is built from 15 residues. CDR3 DNA sequence: TGTGCCAGCAGTCCCGGGACTAGCGGCACAGATACGCAGTATTTT. It yields the protein CASSPGTSGTDTQYF.

As concerns this clone: This is likely a read error, given that the CDR3 carries no conserved phenylalanine or tryptophan at its end. This chain connects TRBV10-1 to TRBJ1-1, with 7 bases lining up with TRBD1. CDR1 WNHNN and CDR2 SYGVQD come from the germline V gene (reference sequence). The CDR3 is 13 residues long. The J segment lost 4 bases and the V segment lost 5 bases, leaving 4 bases of the junction unmatched. The CDR3 loop is CASSPRQGTEAFL. As DNA, the CDR3 is TGCGCCAGCAGTCCAAGACAGGGCACTGAAGCTTTCTTG.

The gene calls are TRBV6-1 and TRBJ1-5; D is perhaps TRBD1 (5 bases). CDR1 and CDR2 (germline): MNHNS, SASEGT. This CDR3 has 15 amino acids. V was clipped by 4 bases and J by 5 bases, with 15 bases between them. This chain's CDR3 is CASSGRQFPDQPQHF. The CDR3 region has the DNA TGTGCCAGCAGTGGACGACAGTTTCCAGATCAGCCCCAGCATTTT.

This clone was seen a few times. The chain uses TRBV4-1 and TRBJ1-1; TRBD1 matches 8 bases. The J segment lost 1 base and the V segment lost 6 bases, leaving 13 bases of the junction unmatched. CDR1 is MGHRA and CDR2 is YSYEKL in the germline V gene. This CDR3 region has 17 residues. CDR3 loop: CASSQGAGGKGNTEAFF. The CDR3 DNA reads as TGCGCCAGCAGTCAGGGGGCAGGGGGCAAAGGGAACACTGAAGCTTTCTTT.

The chain is built from TRBV5-1 and TRBJ2-1; 9 bases map to TRBD1. Germline V gives CDR1 SGHRS, CDR2 YFSETQ. This CDR3 has 15 amino acids. After removal of 0 bases from V and 2 bases from J, the junction contained 0 bases not matched to a gene. CDR3 DNA: TGCGCCAGCAGCTTGGACAGGGGGCCCTACAATGAGCAGTTCTTC. It yields the protein CASSLDRGPYNEQFF.

This clone was seen a few times. The genes are TRBV4-1 and TRBJ2-7; TRBD1 aligns across 7 bases. Germline CDR1 is MGHRA and CDR2 is YSYEKL. This CDR3 spans 15 amino acids. The trim removed 4 bases at V and 6 bases at J, leaving 12 bases unmatched. The CDR3 region is CASSPSRTGPGEQYF. DNA for the CDR3: TGCGCCAGCAGCCCTTCTAGGACAGGCCCTGGCGAGCAGTACTTC.

This clone has just a few counts. This rearrangement joins TRBV6-1 to TRBJ2-7, with TRBD1 matching over 7 bases. This CDR3 region has 13 residues. The germline V gene encodes CDR1 MNHNS and CDR2 SASEGT. V lost 6 bases and J lost 2; bases outside the gene matches: 4. CDR3 amino acids: CASRGTATYEQYV. CDR3 coding DNA: TGTGCCAGCAGGGGGACAGCGACCTACGAGCAGTACGTC.

In its sample, this clone was seen a few times. The rearrangement joins TRBV7-9 to TRBJ1-2; weak D call: TRBD1 (6 bases). Between the trimmed V and J ends, which lost 5 bases and 7 bases, there was a span of 14 bases. This CDR3 comprises 13 residues. Germline V gene sequence: CDR1 SEHNR, CDR2 FQNEAQ (reference sequence). This CDR3 reads CASSLTGLSGYTF. CDR3 nucleotide sequence: TGTGCCAGCAGCCTTACAGGGTTGAGTGGCTACACCTTC.